Here is one TCR beta chain with its context. These data are taken from a study of T cell changes during pregnancy in multiple sclerosis. Germline CDR1 reads PRHDT; CDR2 reads FYEKMQ (reference sequence). The V and J ends lost 2 bases and 1 base, in that order; junction bases with no gene match: 10. The CDR3 has 18 residues. TCRdb keeps only in-frame clones here, not all; method: immunoSEQ multiplex PCR. The table records about 85,000 clones, roughly 90% of them present only once. The origin of this receptor is a female donor with multiple sclerosis, enrolled in a pregnancy study. This rearrangement joins TRBV13 to TRBJ2-5, with 10 bases lining up with TRBD2. The sequenced sample was peripheral blood, obtained in the first trimester of pregnancy. The CDR3 DNA reads as TGTGCCAGCAGCTTAACCCGGATTAGCGGGAGGTTCCAAGAGACCCAGTACTTC. Translated: CASSLTRISGRFQETQYF.